This T cell receptor (beta chain) was observed in a study of siplizumab effects on memory and regulatory T cells. As to this clone: Its antigen is unidentified.

Germline loops: CDR1 LGHNA, CDR2 YNFKEQ. Trimming left V 0 bases short and J 2 bases short, with 13 bases between. This CDR3 is 16 amino acids long. The assay was immunoSEQ multiplex PCR, and TCRdb's table has in-frame clones only and misses some. The sample holds about 100,000 clones, about 91% seen once. Study-level points and caveats: Naive T cells, seemingly more diverse than memory cells, seemed major alloresponse contributors.

This TCR was sampled from a human donor in good health. Specimen: CD4+ T cells sorted from blood. This chain uses TRBV4-2 with TRBJ1-1; possible D gene TRBD1, 6 bases. In nucleotides, the CDR3 is TGTGCCAGCAGCCAAGATCGTCGGGGGCCCAACACTGAAGCTTTCTTT. It yields the protein CASSQDRRGPNTEAFF.